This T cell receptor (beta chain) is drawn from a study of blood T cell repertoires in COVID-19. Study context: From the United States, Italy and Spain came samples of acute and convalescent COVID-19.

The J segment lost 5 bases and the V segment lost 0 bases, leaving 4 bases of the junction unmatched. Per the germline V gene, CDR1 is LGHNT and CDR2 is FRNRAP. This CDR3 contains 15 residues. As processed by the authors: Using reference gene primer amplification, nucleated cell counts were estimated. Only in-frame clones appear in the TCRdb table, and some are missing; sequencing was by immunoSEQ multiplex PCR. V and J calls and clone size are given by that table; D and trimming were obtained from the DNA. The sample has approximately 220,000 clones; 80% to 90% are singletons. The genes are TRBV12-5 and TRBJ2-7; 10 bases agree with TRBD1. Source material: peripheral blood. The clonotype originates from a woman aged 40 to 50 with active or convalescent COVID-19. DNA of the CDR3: TGTGCTAGTGGTTTGGTGACAGGGGGCTTGCACGAGCAGTACTTC. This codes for CASGLVTGGLHEQYF.